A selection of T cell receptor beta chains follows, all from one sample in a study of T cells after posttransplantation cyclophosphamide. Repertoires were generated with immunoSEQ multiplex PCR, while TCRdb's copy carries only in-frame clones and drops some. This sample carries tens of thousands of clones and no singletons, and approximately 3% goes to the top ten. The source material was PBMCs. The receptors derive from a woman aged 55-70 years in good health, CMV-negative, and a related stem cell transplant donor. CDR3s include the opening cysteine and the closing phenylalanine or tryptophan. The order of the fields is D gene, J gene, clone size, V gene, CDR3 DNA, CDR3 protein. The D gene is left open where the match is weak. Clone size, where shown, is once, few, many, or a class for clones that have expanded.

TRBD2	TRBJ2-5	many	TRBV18	TGTGCCAGCTCACGAGCAGCGGGGTTCCAAGAGACCCAGTACTTC	CASSRAAGFQETQYF
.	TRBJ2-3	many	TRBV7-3	TGTGCCAGCAGCTCCCGACCCTCCATACGAGGGGTCGCAGATACGCAGTATTTT	CASSSRPSIRGVADTQYF
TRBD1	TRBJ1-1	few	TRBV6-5	TGTGCCAGCAGTTACCGGACAGGGGACACTGAAGCTTTCTTT	CASSYRTGDTEAFF
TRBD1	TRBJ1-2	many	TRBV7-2	TGTGCCAGCAGCTTGGGACAGGGGGCCGGGGGCTACACCTTC	CASSLGQGAGGYTF
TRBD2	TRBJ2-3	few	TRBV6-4	TGTGCCAGCAGTGCCGGGGTGAGCGGGAGACCCACAGATACGCAGTATTTT	CASSAGVSGRPTDTQYF
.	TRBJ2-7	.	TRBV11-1	TGTGCCAGCAGCTCTAGTACCATTCCCTACGAGCAGTACTTC	CASSSSTIPYEQYF
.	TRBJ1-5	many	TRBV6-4	TGTGCCAGCAGTGAACAGGGAGAGGGGCAGCCCCAGCATTTT	CASSEQGEGQPQHF
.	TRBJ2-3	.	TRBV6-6	TGTGCCAGCAGTTACGGGGGCATCAACACAGATACGCAGTATTTT	CASSYGGINTDTQYF
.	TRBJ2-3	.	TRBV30	TGTGCCTGGAGTGTAGGGGCGAGCACAGATACGCAGTATTTT	CAWSVGASTDTQYF
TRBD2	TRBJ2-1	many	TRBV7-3	TGTGCCAGCAGCCCCGGGACTAGCTGGGGTGAGCAGTTCTTC	CASSPGTSWGEQFF
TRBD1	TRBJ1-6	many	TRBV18	TGTGCCAGCTCAGCCAGGGGGCTAATCTATAATTCACCCCTCCACTTT	CASSARGLIYNSPLHF
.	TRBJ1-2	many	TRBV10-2	TGCGCCAGCCGGACAGACTCCTATGGCTACACCTTC	CASRTDSYGYTF
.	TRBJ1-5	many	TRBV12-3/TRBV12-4	TGTGCCAGCAGCCTACAGGGGCCCCAGCATTTT	CASSLQGPQHF
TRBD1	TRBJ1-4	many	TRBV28	TGTGCCAGCAGCTCCAGAACACAGGGGTATACGTTTTTT	CASSSRTQGYTFF
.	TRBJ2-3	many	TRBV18	TGTGCCAGCTCACCACAGGGGGATACGCAGTATTTT	CASSPQGDTQYF
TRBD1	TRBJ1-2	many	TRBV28	TGTGCCACCTCGGGACAGGGTCGTTCTTGGGCGACCTACACCTTC	CATSGQGRSWATYTF
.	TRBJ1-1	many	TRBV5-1	TGCGCCAGCAGCCCTGGCCCCAGGGGCGAAGGGACTGAAGCTTTCTTT	CASSPGPRGEGTEAFF
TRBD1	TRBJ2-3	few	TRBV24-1	TGTGCCACCAGTGATTTAGGGACAGGGACGTCAGATACGCAGTATTTT	CATSDLGTGTSDTQYF
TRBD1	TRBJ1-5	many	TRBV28	TGTGCCAGCAGACCGCGGGACAGGGGCGATCAGCCCCAGCATTTT	CASRPRDRGDQPQHF
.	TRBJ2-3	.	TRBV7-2	TGTGCCAGCAGCTCACGACTAGTTGGAGTCACAGATACGCAGTATTTT	CASSSRLVGVTDTQYF
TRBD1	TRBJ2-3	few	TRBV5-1	TGCGCCAGCAGCTTAGGGACAGGCACAGATACGCAGTATTTT	CASSLGTGTDTQYF